Each of the 27 T cell receptor beta chains below was sequenced from the same sample in a study of T cells in Graves' hyperthyroidism and ophthalmopathy. There were TCR beta CDR3 regions amplified from RNA transcripts. Initially, a first-round RT-PCR of the TCR CDR3 employed the HTBI primer set. MiXCR was run by TCRdb on the multiplex PCR reads, yielding one entry per CDR3 protein. The sample gives fewer than 350,000 distinct CDR3 sequences, roughly 15% of which show up once; under 35% is in the top ten. The sample comprised blood. These receptors all come from a woman aged 45-60 years with Graves' hyperthyroidism that later progressed to Graves' ophthalmopathy.

About this clonotype itself: This may be a read error, as it is one base from a much larger clone. The J gene is TRBJ2-1, the V gene TRBV28, with 9 bases lining up with TRBD1. The V gene's germline CDR1 is MDHEN and CDR2 SYDVKM. This CDR3 region has 15 residues. Trimming took 11 bases from V and 8 from J; bases not matched to a gene: 16. Here the CDR3 reads CAGKGGQGARDEQFF. CDR3 DNA: TGTGCCGGCAAAGGGGGACAGGGTGCACGGGATGAGCAGTTCTTC.

The table lists this clonotype with a few counts. The chain is built from TRBV20-1 and TRBJ2-2, with 10 bases aligning to TRBD2. The CDR3 length is 16 residues. In germline, CDR1 is DFQATT, CDR2 SNEGSKA (reference sequence). With V trimmed by 1 base and J by 4 bases, 6 bases remained unmatched. The CDR3 nucleotides are TGCAGTGCTAGAGGGTTGACTAGCGGGCGCACCGGGGAGCTGTTTTTT. This encodes CSARGLTSGRTGELFF.

A few counts support this clonotype. The chain links TRBV30 to TRBJ2-1, with 8 bases matching TRBD1. This CDR3 region has 11 residues. Germline trimming cut 0 bases from V and 16 bases from J; bases unmatched to any gene: 5. Germline V CDR1 and CDR2: GTSNPN, SVGIG (reference sequence). The CDR3 protein is CAWSVTGQAFF. DNA for the CDR3: TGTGCCTGGAGTGTGACGGGACAGGCCTTCTTC. Full variable domain (remainder filled in from reference TRBV30 and TRBJ2-1): SQTIHQWPATLVQPVGSPLSLECTVEGTSNPNLYWYRQAAGRGLQLLFYSVGIGQISSEVPQNLSASRPQDRQFILSSKKLLLSDSGFYLCAWSVTGQAFFGPGTRLTVL.

Ten or more counts support this clonotype. V is TRBV7-8 and J is TRBJ2-1, with TRBD2 identical over 9 bases. Germline V lookup: CDR1 SGHVS, CDR2 FQNEAQ. The CDR3 is 17 amino acids. Germline trimming cut 6 bases from V and 7 bases from J; bases unmatched to any gene: 16. The CDR3 is CASRFSPLSGRRNEQFF. The CDR3, as DNA: TGTGCCAGCAGGTTTAGCCCCCTAAGCGGGAGGAGAAATGAGCAGTTCTTC. The full variable domain, its missing parts supplied by reference TRBV7-8 and TRBJ2-1, is GAGVSQSPRYKVAKRGQDVALRCDPISGHVSLFWYQQALGQGPEFLTYFQNEAQLDKSGLPSDRFFAERPEGSVSTLKIQRTQQEDSAVYLCASRFSPLSGRRNEQFFGPGTRLTVL.

This clonotype was counted ten times or more. This chain uses TRBV12-3 or TRBV12-4 with TRBJ1-6; no clear D. Trimming left V 3 bases short and J 6 bases short, with 9 bases between. CDR3 size: 14 residues. The CDR3 bases are TGTGCCAGCAGTTTTGAGGGTAGTAATTCACCCCTCCACTTT. Protein sequence: CASSFEGSNSPLHF.

The rearrangement joins TRBV12-3 or TRBV12-4 to TRBJ2-2, with D maybe TRBD1 (5 bases). V lost 6 bases and J lost 5, with 10 bases in between. The CDR3 consists of 13 residues. CDR3 DNA sequence: TGTGCCAGCAGGGGGCGACAGACCGGGGAGCTGTTTTTT. Protein: CASRGRQTGELFF.

This clonotype was picked up many times. V usage is TRBV2 and J usage is TRBJ1-1; D is unresolved. Trimming took off 8 bases at V and 11 bases at J, with 15 bases between the two ends. This CDR3 contains 11 residues. Germline V gene lookup returns CDR1 SNHLY and CDR2 FYNNEI. The CDR3 DNA reads TGTGCCAGCCTCCTCGGAAAGACGGCTTTCTTT. Protein sequence: CASLLGKTAFF.

The table lists this clonotype with a few counts. The rearrangement joins TRBV3-1 to TRBJ1-2; the match to TRBD1 covers 9 bases. This CDR3 is built from 14 residues. Trimming at V came to 4 bases and at J to 7 bases, leaving 7 bases not matched to a gene. Germline V gene lookup returns CDR1 LGHDT and CDR2 YNNKEL (reference sequence). In nucleotides, the CDR3 is TGTGCCAGCAGCCTTTCGACAGGGGGAACTGGCTACACCTTC. Protein product: CASSLSTGGTGYTF.

This clonotype was counted ten times or more. The CDR3 DNA reads TGTGCCAGCAGGGAGGGGCAGTCCGAGCAGTACTTC. Its translation: CASREGQSEQYF. The rearrangement uses TRBV28 and TRBJ2-7; maybe TRBD2 (6 bases). This CDR3 is 12 amino acids long. Germline loops: CDR1 MDHEN, CDR2 SYDVKM. The V end lost 6 bases, the J end lost 6 bases, and 12 bases lay between the germline ends.

This clonotype was seen at least ten times. J is TRBJ1-2 and V is TRBV11-2, with a possible D match to TRBD1 (6 bases). Germline values: CDR1 SGHAT, CDR2 FQNNGV. Trimming cost V 4 bases and J 6 bases, with 9 bases left between them. CDR3 length: 12 residues. This CDR3 is CASSSEGDGYTF. For the CDR3, the DNA is TGTGCCAGCAGCTCGGAGGGGGATGGCTACACCTTC.

The table lists this clonotype with many counts. This chain joins TRBV28 and TRBJ1-1, with a possible D match to TRBD1 (5 bases). CDR3 length: 17 amino acids. Trimming left V 6 bases short and J 1 base short, with 21 bases between. CDR1 and CDR2 from the germline V gene are MDHEN and SYDVKM. CDR3 in DNA: TGTGCCAGCAGACGGCCGGTAGGGGCCGTTTCGAACACTGAAGCTTTCTTT. Its protein is CASRRPVGAVSNTEAFF. The entire variable domain, with the rest obtained from reference TRBV28 and TRBJ1-1, is as follows: DVKVTQSSRYLVKRTGEKVFLECVQDMDHENMFWYRQDPGLGLRLIYFSYDVKMKEKGDIPEGYSVSREKKERFSLILESASTNQTSMYLCASRRPVGAVSNTEAFFGQGTRLTVV.

About this clonotype itself: One end of the junction does not line up with germline, which may come from a read error. The chain is built from TRBV2 and TRBJ2-7; D may be TRBD2 (6 bases). This CDR3 is 16 amino acids long. The germline gives CDR1 SNHLY, CDR2 FYNNEI. CDR3 bases: TGTGCCAGCAGTGAATATATAGGCGGGACTGATTACGGGCAGTACTTC. Translating it yields CASSEYIGGTDYGQYF.

This clonotype occurred many times. This chain's CDR3 is CASSYPGTTYEQYF. In nucleotides, the CDR3 is TGTGCCAGCAGCTACCCAGGGACCACCTACGAGCAGTACTTC. The chain joins TRBV7-9 to TRBJ2-7; D might be TRBD1 or TRBD2, each matching 5 bases. V was pared by 4 bases and J by 2 bases, with 12 bases between. Looked up from germline, CDR1 is SEHNR and CDR2 is FQNEAQ (reference sequence). The CDR3 is 14 amino acids.

This clonotype was seen repeatedly, ten times or more. V and J are TRBV3-1 and TRBJ1-1; no firm D call. The germline V gene has CDR1 LGHDT and CDR2 YNNKEL (reference sequence). The V gene lost 4 bases and the J gene lost 5 bases, with 8 bases spanning the gap. This CDR3 has 12 residues. The CDR3 region is CASSLLRTEAFF. Written as DNA, the CDR3 is TGTGCCAGCAGCCTGTTAAGGACTGAAGCTTTCTTT.

This clonotype was found a few times. The chain has TRBV19 and TRBJ1-1; 8 bases agree with TRBD1. Germline trimming cut 9 bases from V and 5 bases from J; bases unmatched to any gene: 8. The CDR3 loop spans 13 amino acids. Germline-derived CDR1 and CDR2 are LNHDA and SQIVND (reference sequence). CDR3 region: CASLPRGLTEAFF. Written as DNA, the CDR3 is TGTGCCAGCCTCCCCAGGGGGCTGACTGAAGCTTTCTTT.

This clonotype was found a few times. V usage is TRBV19 and J usage is TRBJ2-7, with 8 positions matching TRBD1. CDR1 is LNHDA, CDR2 SQIVND, per germline (reference sequence). CDR3 length equals 15 residues. Trimming cost V 4 bases and J 2 bases; bases outside gene matches: 7. The CDR3, as DNA: TGTGCCAGTAGTACCCAGGGGACAGGCGCCTACGAGCAGTACTTC. Amino acid sequence: CASSTQGTGAYEQYF.

This clonotype was counted only a few times. The chain uses TRBV14 and TRBJ2-7, with D uncertain. The V gene's germline CDR1 is SGHDN and CDR2 FVKESK. Trimming pared 1 base from V and 6 bases from J, leaving 7 bases between. CDR3 size: 12 residues. CDR3 nucleotide sequence: TGTGCCAGCAGCCAAGGTACGGGCGAGCAGTACTTC. The encoded protein is CASSQGTGEQYF.

This clonotype was counted ten times or more. V gene TRBV7-2 combines with J gene TRBJ2-7; a possible D gene is TRBD1 (6 bases). CDR3 length equals 15 residues. CDR1 and CDR2 from the germline V gene are SGHTA and FQGNSA. Trimming cost V 2 bases and J 0 bases, with 11 bases left between them. The CDR3 sequence is CASSLQGPSSYEQYF. DNA for the CDR3: TGTGCCAGCAGCTTACAGGGGCCCTCCTCCTACGAGCAGTACTTC.

This clonotype was seen a few times. The V call is TRBV4-1, the J call TRBJ2-7, with D hard to call. V was trimmed by 4 bases and J by 2 bases, leaving 18 bases between them. This CDR3 has 16 residues. Looked up from germline, CDR1 is MGHRA and CDR2 is YSYEKL. CDR3 loop: CASSPLRATPAYEQYF. The DNA for the CDR3 is TGCGCCAGCAGCCCTCTACGGGCTACCCCAGCCTACGAGCAGTACTTC.

This clonotype was picked up many times. V usage is TRBV11-2 and J usage is TRBJ1-1; D call uncertain. The CDR3 contains 13 residues. CDR1 SGHAT and CDR2 FQNNGV come from the germline V gene. Between the trimmed V and J ends, which lost 5 bases and 1 base, there was a span of 8 bases. This CDR3 reads CASSLKRNTEAFF. The CDR3 DNA reads TGTGCCAGCAGCCTAAAAAGGAACACTGAAGCTTTCTTT.

There are many counts of this clonotype. The J gene is TRBJ2-7, the V gene TRBV20-1, with D perhaps matching TRBD1 (5 bases). Looked up from germline, CDR1 is DFQATT and CDR2 is SNEGSKA (reference sequence). The CDR3 extends over 15 amino acids. The V gene lost 5 bases and the J gene lost 3 bases, with 20 bases spanning the gap. The CDR3 DNA reads TGCAGTGCTCCCGACCAAAGTAGGGGTGGCTACGAGCAGTACTTC. It translates to CSAPDQSRGGYEQYF.

In this sample, this clonotype turned up many times. V is TRBV30 and J is TRBJ2-7, with TRBD1 matching over 7 bases. J gave up 3 bases and V 0 bases, and 2 bases lay outside the gene matches. The CDR3 totals 13 residues. CDR1 is GTSNPN and CDR2 is SVGIG in the germline V gene (reference sequence). In DNA form, the CDR3 reads TGTGCCTGGAGTGTCGGGGACAGCTACGAGCAGTACTTC. Translated: CAWSVGDSYEQYF.

This clonotype was seen repeatedly, ten times or more. The chain joins TRBV2 to TRBJ2-5; TRBD2 matches at 10 bases. This CDR3 is 14 amino acids long. Germline loops: CDR1 SNHLY, CDR2 FYNNEI. The J segment lost 5 bases and the V segment lost 4 bases, leaving 4 bases of the junction unmatched. The CDR3 sequence: CASSAWTSGETQYF. The CDR3 DNA reads as TGTGCCAGCAGTGCGTGGACTAGCGGTGAGACCCAGTACTTC.

The chain carries TRBV12-3 or TRBV12-4 and TRBJ2-7; 9 bases match TRBD1. The CDR3 consists of 14 residues. With V trimmed by 1 base and J by 6 bases, 4 bases remained unmatched. Here the CDR3 reads CASSLGQGDREQYF. CDR3 sequence (DNA): TGTGCCAGCAGTTTAGGACAGGGGGATCGCGAGCAGTACTTC.

Many counts were recorded for this clonotype. The chain couples TRBV2 to TRBJ1-1, with 7 nucleotides matching TRBD1. Trimming cost V 2 bases and J 5 bases; bases outside gene matches: 8. The CDR3 contains 15 residues. The germline V gene has CDR1 SNHLY and CDR2 FYNNEI. The CDR3 is CASSESTGRGTEAFF. The CDR3 nucleotides read TGTGCCAGCAGTGAAAGTACGGGCAGGGGGACTGAAGCTTTCTTT.

This clonotype showed up many times. V gene TRBV11-2 combines with J gene TRBJ1-4; possible D gene TRBD1, 5 bases. The CDR3 is 17 amino acids. Germline assignment: CDR1 SGHAT and CDR2 FQNNGV. V lost 0 bases and J 0 bases, leaving 11 bases between the germline ends. CDR3 sequence reads: CASSLEGGSSTNEKLFF. The CDR3, as DNA: TGTGCCAGCAGCTTAGAGGGGGGTTCCTCAACTAATGAAAAACTGTTTTTT.

The table lists this clonotype with many counts. The chain combines TRBV20-1 with TRBJ2-7; 12 positions agree with TRBD2. This CDR3 is built from 14 residues. The ends lost 4 bases at V and 4 bases at J; junction bases unmatched: 5. Germline CDR1 is DFQATT and CDR2 is SNEGSKA (reference sequence). The CDR3 DNA sequence: TGCAGTGCTATTAGGACTAGCGGGGTATACGAGCAGTACTTC. Translated, it gives CSAIRTSGVYEQYF.